These 5 T cell receptor beta chains share one sample of origin, sequenced in a study of identical twins. MiXCR, run by TCRdb on the 5' RACE reads, gives a single entry per CDR3 protein. Here the sample spans 450,000 to 500,000 distinct CDR3 sequences, 13% to 15% being singletons. This same sample was also part of a study on yellow fever vaccine responses in identical twins.

The sample taken for sequencing was CD4+ T cells sorted from blood. Receptors originate from a woman under 30 in good health.

The sample holds many counts of this clonotype. V is TRBV29-1 and J is TRBJ2-5, with 7 bases aligning to TRBD1. This CDR3 is built from 12 residues. Germline-derived CDR1 and CDR2 are SQVTM and ANQGSEA. V trimming: 6 bases; J trimming: 4 bases; junction bases outside the gene matches: 5. CDR3 loop: CSVARTGETQYF. In DNA, the CDR3 is TGCAGCGTCGCAAGGACAGGAGAGACCCAGTACTTC.

The V gene is TRBV6-1, the J gene TRBJ2-1; 10 positions agree with TRBD2. Trimming cost V 7 bases and J 0 bases; bases outside gene matches: 12. Per germline, CDR1 MNHNS and CDR2 SASEGT. The CDR3 has 18 amino acids. The CDR3 protein is CASILNSGGSLSYNEQFF. The CDR3 DNA reads as TGTGCCAGCATCCTAAATAGCGGGGGGTCCCTCTCCTACAATGAGCAGTTCTTC.

V usage is TRBV11-1 and J usage is TRBJ2-5; 7 positions match TRBD2. Germline assignment: CDR1 SGHAT and CDR2 FQDESV (reference sequence). Germline trimming cut 5 bases from V and 5 bases from J; bases unmatched to any gene: 20. The CDR3 contains 18 residues. The CDR3: CASSPLFTTGTIRETQYF. Written as DNA, the CDR3 is TGTGCCAGCAGCCCACTTTTTACTACCGGGACTATCAGGGAGACCCAGTACTTC.

This clonotype has ten or more counts. The chain is built from TRBV10-3 and TRBJ2-1; TRBD2 matches at 8 bases. Germline values: CDR1 ENHRY, CDR2 SYGVKD. V lost 3 bases to trimming and J lost 8 bases; unmatched junction nucleotides: 18. The CDR3 has 18 residues. The CDR3 coding sequence is TGTGCCATCAGTGAACCTGGAGGCCGGGAGGGCCTTCGGTATGAGCAGTTCTTC. This gives the protein CAISEPGGREGLRYEQFF.

The rearrangement joins TRBV20-1 to TRBJ2-5; maybe TRBD1 (7 bases). CDR3 length equals 15 residues. The V gene's germline CDR1 is DFQATT and CDR2 SNEGSKA (reference sequence). With 7 bases removed from V and 4 bases from J, the gap between germline ends came to 22 bases. The CDR3 is CSVIEAAGGSETQYF. The CDR3 DNA follows: TGCAGTGTCATAGAGGCCGCAGGGGGGTCAGAGACCCAGTACTTC.